This T cell receptor (beta chain) was captured in a study of shared clonotypes between healthy human individuals. Study conclusions and caveats: It was the few donors that limited the genetic and exposure-history diversity represented. The generation probabilities recorded for non-shared clonotypes fell below those of clonotypes shared by all four donors.

As to this clone: Its antigen is not known. At the DNA level, this CDR3 is encoded by other sequences in the same sample as well.

Clones were read by immunoSEQ multiplex PCR, and TCRdb kept only the in-frame ones, dropping some. This table holds under 1 million clones, 90% to 98% found once. V was cut by 7 bases and J by 0 bases, with 10 bases left in between. The V gene's germline CDR1 is SQVTM and CDR2 ANQGSEA. The CDR3 consists of 12 residues. Terminally differentiated effector memory CD45RA+ cells were left out of the naive CD8 fraction, which was CD45RO-negative and positively selected for CCR7. The clonotype comes from a man aged 30 to 45 in good health. The material sequenced was naive CD8+ T cells sorted from blood. The rearrangement links TRBV29-1 to TRBJ2-7; no reliable D call. In DNA form, the CDR3 reads TGCAGCGCTTTGACGGGCTCCTACGAGCAGTACTTC. Protein product: CSALTGSYEQYF.